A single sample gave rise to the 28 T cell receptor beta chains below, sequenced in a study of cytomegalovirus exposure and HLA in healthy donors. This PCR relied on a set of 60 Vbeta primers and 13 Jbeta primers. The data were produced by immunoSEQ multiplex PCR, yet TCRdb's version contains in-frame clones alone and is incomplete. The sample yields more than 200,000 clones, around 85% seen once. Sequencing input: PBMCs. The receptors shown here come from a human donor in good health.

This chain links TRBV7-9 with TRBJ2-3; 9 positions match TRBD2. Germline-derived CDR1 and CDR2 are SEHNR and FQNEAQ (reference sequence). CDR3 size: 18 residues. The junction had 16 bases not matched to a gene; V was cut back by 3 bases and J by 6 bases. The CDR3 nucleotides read TGTGCCAGCAGCTTCCAACGGACCGGGACTAGCCTCTTTGATACGCAGTATTTT. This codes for CASSFQRTGTSLFDTQYF.

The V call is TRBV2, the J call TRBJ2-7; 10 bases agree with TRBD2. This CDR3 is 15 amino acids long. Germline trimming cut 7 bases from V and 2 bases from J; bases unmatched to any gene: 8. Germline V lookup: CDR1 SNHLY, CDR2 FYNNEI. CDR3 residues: CASTPRLAGTYEQYF. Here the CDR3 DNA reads TGTGCCAGCACCCCGCGACTAGCGGGTACCTACGAGCAGTACTTC.

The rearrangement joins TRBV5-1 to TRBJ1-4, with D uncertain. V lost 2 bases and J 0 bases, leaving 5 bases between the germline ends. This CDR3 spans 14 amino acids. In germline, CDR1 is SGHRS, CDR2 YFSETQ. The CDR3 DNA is TGCGCCAGCAGCTTCGGGACAACTAATGAAAAACTGTTTTTT. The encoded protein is CASSFGTTNEKLFF.

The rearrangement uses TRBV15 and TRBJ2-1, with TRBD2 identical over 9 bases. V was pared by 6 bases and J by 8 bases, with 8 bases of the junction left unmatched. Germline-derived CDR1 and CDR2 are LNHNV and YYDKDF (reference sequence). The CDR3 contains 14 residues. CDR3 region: CATSVGGRADEQFF. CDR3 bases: TGTGCCACCAGTGTGGGCGGGAGGGCCGATGAGCAGTTCTTC.

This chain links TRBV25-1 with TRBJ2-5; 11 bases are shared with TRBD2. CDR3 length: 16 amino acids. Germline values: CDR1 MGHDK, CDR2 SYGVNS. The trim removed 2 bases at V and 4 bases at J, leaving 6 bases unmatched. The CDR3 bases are TGTGCCAGCAGTGAAATAGCGGGAGGGCCTGTAGAGACCCAGTACTTC. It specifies CASSEIAGGPVETQYF.

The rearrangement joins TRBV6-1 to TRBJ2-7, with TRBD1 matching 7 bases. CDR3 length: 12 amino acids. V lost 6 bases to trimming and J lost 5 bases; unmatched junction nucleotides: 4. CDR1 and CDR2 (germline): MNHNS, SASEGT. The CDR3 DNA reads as TGTGCCAGCAGCGCCCAGGGGGACGAGCAGTACTTC. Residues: CASSAQGDEQYF.

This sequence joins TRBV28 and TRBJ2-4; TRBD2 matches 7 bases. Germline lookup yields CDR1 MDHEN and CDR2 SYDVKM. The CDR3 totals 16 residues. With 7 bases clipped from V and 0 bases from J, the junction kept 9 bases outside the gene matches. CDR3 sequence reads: CASTRAGTLAKNIQYF. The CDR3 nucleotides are TGTGCCAGCACCCGAGCGGGAACCCTAGCCAAAAACATTCAGTACTTC.

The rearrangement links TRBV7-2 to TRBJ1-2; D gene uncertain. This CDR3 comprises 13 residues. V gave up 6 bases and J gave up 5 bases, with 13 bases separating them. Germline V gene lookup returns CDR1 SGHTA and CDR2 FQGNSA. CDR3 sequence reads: CASSKPGWYGYTF. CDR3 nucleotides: TGTGCCAGCAGTAAACCGGGGTGGTATGGCTACACCTTC.

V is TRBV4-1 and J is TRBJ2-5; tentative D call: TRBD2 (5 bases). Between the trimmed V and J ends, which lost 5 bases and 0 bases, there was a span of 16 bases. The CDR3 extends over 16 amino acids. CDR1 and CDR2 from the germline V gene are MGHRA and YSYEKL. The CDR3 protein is CASSGSPGMNQETQYF. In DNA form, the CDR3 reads TGCGCCAGCAGCGGCTCCCCGGGAATGAACCAAGAGACCCAGTACTTC.

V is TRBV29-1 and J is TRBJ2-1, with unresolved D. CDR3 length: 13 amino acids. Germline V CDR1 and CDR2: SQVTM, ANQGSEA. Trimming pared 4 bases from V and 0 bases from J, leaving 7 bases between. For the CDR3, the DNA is TGCAGCGTTGGGGCGAGCTCCTACAATGAGCAGTTCTTC. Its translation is CSVGASSYNEQFF.

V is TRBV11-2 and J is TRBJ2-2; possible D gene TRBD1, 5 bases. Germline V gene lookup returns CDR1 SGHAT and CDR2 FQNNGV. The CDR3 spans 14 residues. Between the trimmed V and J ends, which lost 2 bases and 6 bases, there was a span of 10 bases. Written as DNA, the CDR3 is TGTGCCAGCAGCTTAATGGGGCAGGCCGGGGAGCTGTTTTTT. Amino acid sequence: CASSLMGQAGELFF.

CDR3 nucleotide sequence: TGTGCCAGCAGCCCCTCCTGGGGGGAAACAGCTTACGAGCAGTACTTC. It yields the protein CASSPSWGETAYEQYF. The rearrangement joins TRBV13 to TRBJ2-5, with TRBD2 as a possible D gene (6 bases). The DNA end favors TRBJ2-7, so the J call may be wrong. CDR1 is PRHDT, CDR2 FYEKMQ, per germline (reference sequence). The CDR3 totals 16 residues.

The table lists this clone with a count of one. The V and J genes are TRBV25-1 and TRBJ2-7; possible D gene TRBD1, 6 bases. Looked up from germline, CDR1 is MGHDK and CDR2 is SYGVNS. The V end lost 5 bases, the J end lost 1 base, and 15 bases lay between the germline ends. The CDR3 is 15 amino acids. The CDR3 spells CASSISGAGSYEQYF. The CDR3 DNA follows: TGTGCCAGCAGTATATCAGGGGCAGGGTCCTACGAGCAGTACTTC.

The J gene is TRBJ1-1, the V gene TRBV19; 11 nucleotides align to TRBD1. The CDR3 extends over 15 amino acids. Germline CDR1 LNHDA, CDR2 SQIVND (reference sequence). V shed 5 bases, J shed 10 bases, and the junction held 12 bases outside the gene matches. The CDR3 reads CASSPGTGGLVRAFF. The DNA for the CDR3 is TGTGCCAGTAGTCCCGGGACAGGGGGTTTGGTGCGAGCTTTCTTT.

The CDR3: CASSLGSYNEQFF. The CDR3 region has the DNA TGTGCCAGCAGCTTGGGCAGCTACAATGAGCAGTTCTTC. The chain couples TRBV11-3 to TRBJ2-1; D remains ambiguous. V gave up 3 bases and J gave up 3 bases, with 6 bases separating them. Germline V gives CDR1 SGHNT, CDR2 YENEEA. CDR3 length equals 13 residues.

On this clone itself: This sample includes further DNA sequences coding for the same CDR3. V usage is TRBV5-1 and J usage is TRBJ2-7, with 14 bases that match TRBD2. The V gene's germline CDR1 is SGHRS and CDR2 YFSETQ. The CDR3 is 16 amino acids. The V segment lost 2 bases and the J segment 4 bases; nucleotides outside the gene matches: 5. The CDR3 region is CASSLLTSGRGYEQYF. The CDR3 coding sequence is TGCGCCAGCAGCTTATTGACTAGCGGGAGGGGGTACGAGCAGTACTTC.

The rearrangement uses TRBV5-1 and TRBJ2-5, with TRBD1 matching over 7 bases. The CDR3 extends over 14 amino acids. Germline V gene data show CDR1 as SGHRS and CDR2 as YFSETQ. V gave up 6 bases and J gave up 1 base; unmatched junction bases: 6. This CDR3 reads CASIPGTAQETQYF. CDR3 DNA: TGCGCCAGCATCCCAGGGACAGCCCAAGAGACCCAGTACTTC. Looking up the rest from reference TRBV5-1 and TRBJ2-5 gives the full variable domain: KAGVTQTPRYLIKTRGQQVTLSCSPISGHRSVSWYQQTPGQGLQFLFEYFSETQRNKGNFPGRFSGRQFSNSRSEMNVSTLELGDSALYLCASIPGTAQETQYFGPGTRLLVL.

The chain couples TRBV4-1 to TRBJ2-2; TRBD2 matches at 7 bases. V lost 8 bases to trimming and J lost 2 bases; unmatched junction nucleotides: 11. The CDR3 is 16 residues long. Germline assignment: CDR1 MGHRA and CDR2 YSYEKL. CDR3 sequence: CASGTSAARNTGELFF. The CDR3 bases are TGCGCCAGCGGAACTAGCGCAGCGAGAAACACCGGGGAGCTGTTTTTT.

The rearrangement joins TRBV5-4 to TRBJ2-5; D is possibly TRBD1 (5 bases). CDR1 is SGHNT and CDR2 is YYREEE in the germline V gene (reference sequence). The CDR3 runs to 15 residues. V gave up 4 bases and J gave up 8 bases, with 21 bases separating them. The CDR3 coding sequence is TGTGCCAGCAGCACAAGAGGCAGGGTGATTGGCACCCAGTACTTC. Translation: CASSTRGRVIGTQYF.

The CDR3 region is CASSPYWTGGYGYTF. As DNA, the CDR3 is TGTGCCAGCAGCCCTTACTGGACAGGGGGCTATGGCTACACCTTC. This chain uses TRBV7-2 with TRBJ1-2, with 10 nucleotides matching TRBD1. The J segment lost 4 bases and the V segment lost 5 bases, leaving 7 bases of the junction unmatched. CDR3 size: 15 residues. From germline, CDR1 is SGHTA and CDR2 FQGNSA.

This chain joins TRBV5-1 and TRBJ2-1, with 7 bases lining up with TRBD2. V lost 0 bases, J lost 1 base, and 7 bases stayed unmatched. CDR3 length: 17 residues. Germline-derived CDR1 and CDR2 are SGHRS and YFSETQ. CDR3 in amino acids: CASSLAKAGSSYNEQFF. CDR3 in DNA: TGCGCCAGCAGCTTGGCCAAAGCGGGAAGTTCCTACAATGAGCAGTTCTTC.

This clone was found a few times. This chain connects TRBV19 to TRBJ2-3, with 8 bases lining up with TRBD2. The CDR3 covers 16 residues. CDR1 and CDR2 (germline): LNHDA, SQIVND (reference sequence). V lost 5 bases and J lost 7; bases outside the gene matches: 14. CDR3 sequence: CASSLARGSGANTQYF. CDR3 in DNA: TGTGCCAGTAGTCTAGCCCGTGGTAGCGGGGCTAATACGCAGTATTTT.

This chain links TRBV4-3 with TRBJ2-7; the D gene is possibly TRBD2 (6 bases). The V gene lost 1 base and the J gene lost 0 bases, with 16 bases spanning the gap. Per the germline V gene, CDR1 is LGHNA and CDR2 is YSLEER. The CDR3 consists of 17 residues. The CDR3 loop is CASSQGRLGGFSYEQYF. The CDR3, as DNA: TGCGCCAGCAGCCAAGGCCGCCTGGGGGGATTCTCCTACGAGCAGTACTTC.

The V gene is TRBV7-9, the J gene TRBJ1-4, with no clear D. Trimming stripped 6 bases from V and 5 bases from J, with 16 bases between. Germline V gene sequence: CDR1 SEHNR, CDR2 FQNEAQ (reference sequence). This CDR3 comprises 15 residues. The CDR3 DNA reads TGTGCCAGCAGTGCACGAGCGGGGTACAATGAAAAACTGTTTTTT. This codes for CASSARAGYNEKLFF.

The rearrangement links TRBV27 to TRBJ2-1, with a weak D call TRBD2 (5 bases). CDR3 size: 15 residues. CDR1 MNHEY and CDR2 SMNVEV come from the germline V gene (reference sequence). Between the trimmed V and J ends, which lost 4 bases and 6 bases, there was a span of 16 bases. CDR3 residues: CASSSLAARFNEQFF. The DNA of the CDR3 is TGTGCCAGCAGTTCGCTAGCAGCCCGGTTCAATGAGCAGTTCTTC.

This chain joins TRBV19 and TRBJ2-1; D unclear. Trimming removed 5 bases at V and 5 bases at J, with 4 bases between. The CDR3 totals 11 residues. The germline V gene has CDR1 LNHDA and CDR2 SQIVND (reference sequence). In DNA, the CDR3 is TGTGCCAGTAGTCAGGACAATGAGCAGTTCTTC. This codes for CASSQDNEQFF.

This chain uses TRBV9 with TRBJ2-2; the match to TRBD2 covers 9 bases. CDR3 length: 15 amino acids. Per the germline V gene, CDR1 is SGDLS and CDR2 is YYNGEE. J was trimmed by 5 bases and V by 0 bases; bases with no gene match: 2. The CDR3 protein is CASSVGLAETGELFF. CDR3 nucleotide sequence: TGTGCCAGCAGCGTAGGACTAGCGGAGACCGGGGAGCTGTTTTTT.

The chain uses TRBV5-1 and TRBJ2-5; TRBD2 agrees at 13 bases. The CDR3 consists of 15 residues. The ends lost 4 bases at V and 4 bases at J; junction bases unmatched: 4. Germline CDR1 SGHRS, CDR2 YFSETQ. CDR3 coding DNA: TGCGCCAGCAGCAAGGGACTAGCGGGGCCAGAGACCCAGTACTTC. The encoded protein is CASSKGLAGPETQYF.